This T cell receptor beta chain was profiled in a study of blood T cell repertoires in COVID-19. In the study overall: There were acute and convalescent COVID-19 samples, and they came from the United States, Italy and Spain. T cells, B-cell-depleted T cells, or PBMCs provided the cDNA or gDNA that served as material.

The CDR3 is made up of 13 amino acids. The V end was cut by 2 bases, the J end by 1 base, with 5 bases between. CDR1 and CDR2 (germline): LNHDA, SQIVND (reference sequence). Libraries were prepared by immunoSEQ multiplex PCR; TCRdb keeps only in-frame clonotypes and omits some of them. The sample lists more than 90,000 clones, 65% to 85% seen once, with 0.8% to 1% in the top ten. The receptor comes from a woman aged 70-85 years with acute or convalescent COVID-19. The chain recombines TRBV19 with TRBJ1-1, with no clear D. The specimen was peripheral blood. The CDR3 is CASSITRNTEAFF. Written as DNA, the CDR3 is TGTGCCAGTAGTATAACGAGGAACACTGAAGCTTTCTTT.